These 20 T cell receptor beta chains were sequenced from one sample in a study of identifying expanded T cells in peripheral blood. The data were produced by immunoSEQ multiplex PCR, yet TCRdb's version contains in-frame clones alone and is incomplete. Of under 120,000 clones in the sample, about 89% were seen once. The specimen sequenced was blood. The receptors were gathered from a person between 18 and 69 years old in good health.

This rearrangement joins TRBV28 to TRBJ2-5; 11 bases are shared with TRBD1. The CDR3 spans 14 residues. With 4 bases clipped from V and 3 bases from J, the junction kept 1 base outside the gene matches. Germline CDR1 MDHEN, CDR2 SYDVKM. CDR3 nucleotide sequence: TGTGCCAGCAGTTCGGGACAGGGGGAAGAGACCCAGTACTTC. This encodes CASSSGQGEETQYF.

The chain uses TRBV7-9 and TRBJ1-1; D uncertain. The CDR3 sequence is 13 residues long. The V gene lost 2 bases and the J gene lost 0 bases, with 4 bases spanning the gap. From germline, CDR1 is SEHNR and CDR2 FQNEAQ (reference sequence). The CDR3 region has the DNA TGTGCCAGCAGCTTAACCCTGAACACTGAAGCTTTCTTT. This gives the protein CASSLTLNTEAFF.

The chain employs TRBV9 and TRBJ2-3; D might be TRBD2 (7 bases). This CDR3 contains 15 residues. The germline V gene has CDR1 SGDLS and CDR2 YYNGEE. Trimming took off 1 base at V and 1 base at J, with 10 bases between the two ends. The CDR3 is CASSVRGGGTDTQYF. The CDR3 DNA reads TGTGCCAGCAGCGTAAGGGGGGGTGGCACAGATACGCAGTATTTT.

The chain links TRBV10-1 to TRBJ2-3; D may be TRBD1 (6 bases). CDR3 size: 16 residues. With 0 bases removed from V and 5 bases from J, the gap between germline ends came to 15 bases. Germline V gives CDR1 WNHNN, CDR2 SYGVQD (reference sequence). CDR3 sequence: CASSESAGVKRDTQYF. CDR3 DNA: TGCGCCAGCAGTGAGTCGGCAGGGGTAAAACGAGATACGCAGTATTTT.

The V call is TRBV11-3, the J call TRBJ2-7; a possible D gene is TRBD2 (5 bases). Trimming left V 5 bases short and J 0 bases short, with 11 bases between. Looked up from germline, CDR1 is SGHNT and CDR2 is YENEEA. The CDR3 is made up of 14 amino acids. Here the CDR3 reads CASSDAGSSYEQYF. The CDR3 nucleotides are TGTGCCAGCAGCGATGCGGGTTCCTCCTACGAGCAGTACTTC.

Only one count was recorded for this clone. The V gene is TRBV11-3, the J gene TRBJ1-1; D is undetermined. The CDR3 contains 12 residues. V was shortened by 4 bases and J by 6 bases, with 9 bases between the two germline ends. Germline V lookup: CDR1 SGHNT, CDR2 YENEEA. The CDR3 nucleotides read TGTGCCAGCAGCTCGGGAGGGTCTGAAGCTTTCTTT. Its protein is CASSSGGSEAFF.

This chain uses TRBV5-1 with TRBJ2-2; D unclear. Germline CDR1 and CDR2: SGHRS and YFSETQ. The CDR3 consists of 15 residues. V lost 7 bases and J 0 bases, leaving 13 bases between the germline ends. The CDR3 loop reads CASRPRAPNTGELFF. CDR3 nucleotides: TGCGCCAGCCGGCCCCGGGCGCCGAACACCGGGGAGCTGTTTTTT.

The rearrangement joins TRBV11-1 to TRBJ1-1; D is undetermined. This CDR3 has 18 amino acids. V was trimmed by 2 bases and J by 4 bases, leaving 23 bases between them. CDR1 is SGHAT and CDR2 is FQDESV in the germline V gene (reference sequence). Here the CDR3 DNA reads TGTGCCAGCAGCTTAATAGCCCCCTTCGGCGGCGTAGGCACTGAAGCTTTCTTT. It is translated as CASSLIAPFGGVGTEAFF.

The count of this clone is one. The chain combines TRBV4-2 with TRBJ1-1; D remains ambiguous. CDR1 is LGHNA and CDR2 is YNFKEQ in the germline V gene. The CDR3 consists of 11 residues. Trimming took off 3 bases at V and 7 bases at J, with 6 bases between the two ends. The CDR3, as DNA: TGTGCCAGCAGCCAGGGAATTGAAGCTTTCTTT. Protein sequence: CASSQGIEAFF.

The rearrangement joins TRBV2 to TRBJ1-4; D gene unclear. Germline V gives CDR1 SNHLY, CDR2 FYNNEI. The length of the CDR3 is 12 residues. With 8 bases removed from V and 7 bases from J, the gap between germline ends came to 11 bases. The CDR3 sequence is CASDRDPEKLFF. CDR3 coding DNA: TGTGCCAGCGATCGAGACCCTGAAAAACTGTTTTTT. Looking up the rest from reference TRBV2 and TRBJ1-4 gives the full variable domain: EPEVTQTPSHQVTQMGQEVILRCVPISNHLYFYWYRQILGQKVEFLVSFYNNEISEKSEIFDDQFSVERPDGSNFTLKIRSTKLEDSAMYFCASDRDPEKLFFGSGTQLSVL.

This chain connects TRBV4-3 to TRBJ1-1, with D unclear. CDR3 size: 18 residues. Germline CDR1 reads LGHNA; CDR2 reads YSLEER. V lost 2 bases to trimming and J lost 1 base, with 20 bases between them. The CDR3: CASSQSPRDGGWNTEAFF. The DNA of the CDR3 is TGCGCCAGCAGCCAAAGTCCGAGAGACGGTGGGTGGAACACTGAAGCTTTCTTT.

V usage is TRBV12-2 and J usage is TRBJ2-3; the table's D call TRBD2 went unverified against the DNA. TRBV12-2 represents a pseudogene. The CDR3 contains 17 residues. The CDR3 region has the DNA TGTGCAAGTCGCTTAGTTCGGGCTAAGCGGGCAGGGGATACGCAGTATTTT. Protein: CASRLVRAKRAGDTQYF.

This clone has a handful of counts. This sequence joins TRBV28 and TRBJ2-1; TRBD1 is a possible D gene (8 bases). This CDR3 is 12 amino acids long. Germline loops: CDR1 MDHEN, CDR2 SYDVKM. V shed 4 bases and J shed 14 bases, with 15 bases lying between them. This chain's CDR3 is CASSSWTGREFF. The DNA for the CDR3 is TGTGCCAGCAGTTCATGGACAGGGAGGGAGTTCTTC.

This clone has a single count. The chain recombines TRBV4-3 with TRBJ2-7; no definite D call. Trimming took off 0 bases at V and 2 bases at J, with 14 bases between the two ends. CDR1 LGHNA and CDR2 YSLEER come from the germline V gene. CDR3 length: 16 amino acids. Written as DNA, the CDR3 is TGCGCCAGCAGCCAAGACGCTCATGGGCCTGCCTACGAGCAGTACTTC. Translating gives CASSQDAHGPAYEQYF.

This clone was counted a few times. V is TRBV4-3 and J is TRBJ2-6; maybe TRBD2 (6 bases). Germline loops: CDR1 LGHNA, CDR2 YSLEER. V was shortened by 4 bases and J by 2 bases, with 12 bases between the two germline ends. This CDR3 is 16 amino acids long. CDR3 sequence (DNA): TGCGCCAGCAGCCCATCATCGGGGGCTGGGGCCAACGTCCTGACTTTC. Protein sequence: CASSPSSGAGANVLTF.

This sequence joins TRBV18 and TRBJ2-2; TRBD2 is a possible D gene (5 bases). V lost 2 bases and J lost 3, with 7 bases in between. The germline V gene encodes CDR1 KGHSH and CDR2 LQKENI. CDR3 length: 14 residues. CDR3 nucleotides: TGTGCCAGCTCACCAGAGCGGTACACCGGGGAGCTGTTTTTT. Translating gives CASSPERYTGELFF.

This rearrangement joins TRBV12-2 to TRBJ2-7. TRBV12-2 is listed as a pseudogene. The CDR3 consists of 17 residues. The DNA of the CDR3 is TGTGCAAGTCGCTTACCCTCGCCGGACGCCCCGACCTACGAGCAGTACTTC. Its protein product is CASRLPSPDAPTYEQYF.

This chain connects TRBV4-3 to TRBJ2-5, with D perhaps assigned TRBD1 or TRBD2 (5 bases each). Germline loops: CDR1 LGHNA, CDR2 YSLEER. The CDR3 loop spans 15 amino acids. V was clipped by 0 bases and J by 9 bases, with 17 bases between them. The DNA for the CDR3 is TGCGCCAGCAGCCAAGAATGGGGACGGAGCCGGGCCCAGTACTTC. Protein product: CASSQEWGRSRAQYF.

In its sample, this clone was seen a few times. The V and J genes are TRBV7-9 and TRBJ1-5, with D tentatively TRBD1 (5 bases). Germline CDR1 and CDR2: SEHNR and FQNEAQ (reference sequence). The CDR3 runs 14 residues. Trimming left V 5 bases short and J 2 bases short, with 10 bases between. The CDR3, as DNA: TGTGCCAGCAGCCCGCGGGACGGCAATCAGCCCCAGCATTTT. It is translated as CASSPRDGNQPQHF. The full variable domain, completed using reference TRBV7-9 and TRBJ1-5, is DTGVSQNPRHKITKRGQNVTFRCDPISEHNRLYWYRQTLGQGPEFLTYFQNEAQLEKSRLLSDRFSAERPKGSFSTLEIQRTEQGDSAMYLCASSPRDGNQPQHFGDGTRLSIL.

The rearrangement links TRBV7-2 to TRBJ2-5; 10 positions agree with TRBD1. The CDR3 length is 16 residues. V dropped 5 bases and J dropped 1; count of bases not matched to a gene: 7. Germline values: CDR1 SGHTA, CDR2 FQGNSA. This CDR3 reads CASSTRWTGGQETQYF. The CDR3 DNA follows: TGTGCCAGCAGCACCAGGTGGACAGGGGGCCAAGAGACCCAGTACTTC. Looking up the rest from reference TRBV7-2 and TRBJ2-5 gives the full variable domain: GAGVSQSPSNKVTEKGKDVELRCDPISGHTALYWYRQSLGQGLEFLIYFQGNSAPDKSGLPSDRFSAERTGGSVSTLTIQRTQQEDSAVYLCASSTRWTGGQETQYFGPGTRLLVL.